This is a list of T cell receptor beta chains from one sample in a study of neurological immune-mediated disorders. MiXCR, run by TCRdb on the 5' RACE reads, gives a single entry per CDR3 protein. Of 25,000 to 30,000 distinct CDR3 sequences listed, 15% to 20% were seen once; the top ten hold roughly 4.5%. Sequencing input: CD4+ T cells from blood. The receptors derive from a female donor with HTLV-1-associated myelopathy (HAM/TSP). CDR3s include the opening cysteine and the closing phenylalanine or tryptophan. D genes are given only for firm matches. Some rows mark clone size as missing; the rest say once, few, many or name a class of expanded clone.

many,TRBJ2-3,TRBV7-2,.,CASSLNFAGTSTDTQYF,TGTGCCAGCAGCTTAAATTTTGCCGGGACTAGCACAGATACGCAGTATTTT
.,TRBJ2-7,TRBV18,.,CAISSGNPRYEQYF,TGTGCCATCTCCTCGGGAAATCCTAGGTACGAGCAGTACTTC
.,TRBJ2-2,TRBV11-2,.,CASRPDRAANGELFF,TGTGCCAGCAGACCCGACCGGGCAGCTAACGGGGAGCTGTTTTTT
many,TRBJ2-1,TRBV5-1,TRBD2,CASSWRLASSSYNEQFF,TGCGCCAGCAGCTGGAGACTAGCGTCGAGCTCCTACAATGAGCAGTTCTTC
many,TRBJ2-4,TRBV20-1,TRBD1,CSASEGTGGRNIQYF,TGCAGTGCTAGTGAAGGGACAGGGGGCAGAAACATTCAGTACTTC
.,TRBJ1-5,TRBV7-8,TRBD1,CASSLVWDSHRYQPQHF,TGTGCCAGCAGCTTAGTGTGGGACAGCCACCGTTATCAGCCCCAGCATTTT
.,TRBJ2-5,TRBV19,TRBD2,CASSIGSGVGGQETQYF,TGTGCCAGTAGTATAGGATCCGGAGTCGGGGGGCAAGAGACCCAGTACTTC
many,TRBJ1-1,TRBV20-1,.,CSARGSGVNTEAFF,TGCAGTGCTAGGGGATCAGGGGTGAACACTGAAGCTTTCTTT
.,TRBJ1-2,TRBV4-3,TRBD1,CASSQELTGADYGYTF,TGCGCCAGCAGCCAAGAGCTGACAGGGGCCGACTATGGCTACACCTTC
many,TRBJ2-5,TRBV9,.,CASSVGQAGETQYF,TGTGCCAGCAGCGTAGGGCAGGCGGGGGAGACCCAGTACTTC
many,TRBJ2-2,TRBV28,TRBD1,CASTTGGPGELFF,TGTGCCAGTACAACAGGGGGGCCCGGGGAGCTGTTTTTT
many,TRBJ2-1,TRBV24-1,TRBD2,CATSDLREGPYNEQFF,TGTGCCACCAGTGATTTGCGGGAGGGCCCCTACAATGAGCAGTTCTTC
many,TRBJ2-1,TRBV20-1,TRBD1,CSAPLRDRGLDEQFF,TGCAGTGCCCCCCTCCGGGACAGGGGGCTGGATGAGCAGTTCTTC
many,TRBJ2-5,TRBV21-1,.,CASGPPSWQPQQETQYF,TGTGCCAGCGGCCCTCCCTCTTGGCAGCCGCAGCAAGAGACCCAGTACTTC
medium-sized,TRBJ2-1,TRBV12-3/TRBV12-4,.,CASNIQGGYEQFF,TGTGCCAGCAATATCCAGGGGGGGTATGAGCAGTTCTTC
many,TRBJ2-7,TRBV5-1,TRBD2,CASSPRGGSLSYEQYF,TGCGCCAGCAGCCCTCGCGGGGGATCATTATCCTACGAGCAGTACTTC
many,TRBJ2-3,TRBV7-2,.,CASSLGVGSPGDTQYF,TGTGCCAGCAGCTTAGGAGTAGGGTCCCCTGGAGATACGCAGTATTTT
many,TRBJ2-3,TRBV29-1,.,CSVESTGTDTQYF,TGCAGCGTCGAATCAACAGGGACAGATACGCAGTATTTT
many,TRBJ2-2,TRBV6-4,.,CASIKNGADRWTGELFF,TGTGCCAGCATCAAGAACGGGGCCGACAGGTGGACCGGGGAGCTGTTTTTT
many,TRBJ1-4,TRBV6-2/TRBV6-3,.,CASSQGQKLFF,TGTGCCAGCAGCCAGGGCCAAAAACTGTTTTTT
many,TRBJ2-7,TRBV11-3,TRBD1,CASTFETGNLYEQYF,TGTGCCAGCACCTTCGAGACAGGGAATTTGTACGAGCAGTACTTC
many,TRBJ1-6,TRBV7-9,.,CASSSAASSYNSPLHF,TGTGCCAGCAGCTCCGCAGCCAGCTCCTATAATTCACCCCTCCACTTT
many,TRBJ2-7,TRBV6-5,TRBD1,CASSSSGTGRYEQYF,TGTGCCAGCAGTTCGTCCGGGACAGGCCGTTACGAGCAGTACTTC
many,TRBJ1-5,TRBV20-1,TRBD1,CSARGGTGEFSPQHF,TGCAGTGCTAGGGGGGGGACAGGCGAGTTTAGCCCCCAGCATTTT
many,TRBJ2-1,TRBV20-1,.,CSARVAVRNEQFF,TGCAGTGCTAGAGTTGCCGTTCGAAATGAGCAGTTCTTC
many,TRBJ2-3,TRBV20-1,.,CSAQTPGGVGTDTQYF,TGCAGTGCTCAAACCCCCGGCGGGGTTGGTACAGATACGCAGTATTTT
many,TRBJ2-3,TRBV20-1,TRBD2,CSVPRLADITDTQYF,TGCAGTGTCCCCAGGCTAGCGGATATCACAGATACGCAGTATTTT
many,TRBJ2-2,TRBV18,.,CASSPFVGELFF,TGTGCCAGCTCACCATTTGTCGGGGAGCTGTTTTTT
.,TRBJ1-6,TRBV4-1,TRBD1,CASSQEQGWNSPLHF,TGCGCCAGCAGCCAAGAACAGGGGTGGAATTCACCCCTCCACTTT
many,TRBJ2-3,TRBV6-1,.,CASSSGSSSTDTQYF,TGTGCCAGCAGTAGTGGGAGCTCTAGCACAGATACGCAGTATTTT
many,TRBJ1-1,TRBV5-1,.,CASSFTGRDTEAFF,TGCGCCAGCAGCTTTACGGGGCGGGACACTGAAGCTTTCTTT
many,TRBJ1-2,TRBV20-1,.,CSASGGGYGYTF,TGCAGTGCTAGTGGGGGGGGCTATGGCTACACCTTC
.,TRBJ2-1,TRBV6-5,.,CASSYVSGGMADEQFF,TGTGCCAGCAGTTATGTGTCCGGAGGGATGGCGGATGAGCAGTTCTTC
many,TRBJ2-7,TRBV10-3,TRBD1,CAISGALGQGLREQYF,TGTGCCATCAGTGGGGCCCTGGGACAGGGGCTTCGCGAGCAGTACTTC
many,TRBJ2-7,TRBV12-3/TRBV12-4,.,CASSLEGARNYEQYF,TGTGCCAGCAGTTTGGAGGGGGCAAGGAACTACGAGCAGTACTTC
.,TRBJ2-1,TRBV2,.,CASSEEVEQFF,TGTGCCAGCAGTGAAGAGGTTGAGCAGTTCTTC
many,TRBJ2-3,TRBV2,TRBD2,CASSGGASGGVTDTQYF,TGTGCCAGCAGTGGCGGGGCTAGCGGGGGTGTCACAGATACGCAGTATTTT
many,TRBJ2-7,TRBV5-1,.,CASSWPADEQYF,TGCGCCAGCAGCTGGCCGGCGGACGAGCAGTACTTC
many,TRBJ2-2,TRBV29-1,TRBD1,CSVVTGVRNTGELFF,TGCAGCGTTGTCACAGGGGTCAGGAACACCGGGGAGCTGTTTTTT
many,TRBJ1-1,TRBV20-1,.,CSASSGPMNTEAFF,TGCAGTGCCAGCTCGGGACCCATGAACACTGAAGCTTTCTTT
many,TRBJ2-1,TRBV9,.,CASSVSVGNEQFF,TGTGCCAGCAGCGTATCGGTAGGAAATGAGCAGTTCTTC
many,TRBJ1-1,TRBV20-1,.,CSADGNTEAFF,TGCAGTGCTGACGGGAACACTGAAGCTTTCTTT
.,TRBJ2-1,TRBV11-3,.,CASSLDAGIREQFF,TGTGCCAGCAGCTTAGATGCCGGTATCCGGGAGCAGTTCTTC
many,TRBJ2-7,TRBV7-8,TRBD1,CASTSRGQSSYEQYF,TGTGCCAGCACCAGCCGGGGACAGAGCTCCTACGAGCAGTACTTC
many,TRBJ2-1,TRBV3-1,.,CASSPEVAGPDNEQFF,TGTGCCAGCAGCCCCGAGGTTGCGGGGCCTGACAATGAGCAGTTCTTC
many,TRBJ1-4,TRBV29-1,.,CSVSGGIGEKLFF,TGCAGCGTATCCGGGGGGATCGGTGAAAAACTGTTTTTT
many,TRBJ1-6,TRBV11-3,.,CASSLDRGSSPLHF,TGTGCCAGCAGCTTAGATCGGGGGAGTTCACCCCTCCACTTT
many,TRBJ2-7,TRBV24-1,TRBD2,CATSGRDTREGAYEQYF,TGTGCCACCAGTGGCCGGGACACCCGGGAGGGGGCCTACGAGCAGTACTTC
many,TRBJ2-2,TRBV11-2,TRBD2,CASRTIAGRDTGELFF,TGTGCCAGCAGGACCATAGCGGGGCGGGACACCGGGGAGCTGTTTTTT
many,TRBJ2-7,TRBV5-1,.,CASSLSSIDEQYF,TGCGCCAGCAGCTTGTCCAGCATCGACGAGCAGTACTTC